The TCR beta chain under discussion was sequenced for a study of regulatory T cells in long-lasting Graves disease (dated by TCRdb to the early 2020s). About the study as a whole: Newly diagnosed Graves' disease patients had taken antithyroid drugs for less than 3 months. Patients with persistent Graves' disease were compared with patients with newly diagnosed Graves' disease using TCR sequencing and RNA sequencing of peripheral blood. The study took place in China and was registered as a clinical trial. A total of approximately 35 samples were covered by TCR sequencing, comprising some 13 persistent and roughly 20 newly diagnosed Graves' disease patients. Here is what the overall study found, with its caveats: Compared with newly diagnosed patients, persistent Graves' disease patients had lower TCR Shannon entropy and fewer highly expanded clones, which suggests clonal expansion. Because the primary lesion, thyroid tissue, could not be accessed, the study looked at peripheral blood alone. The small sample size was acknowledged by the authors as a limitation that may reduce accuracy. Preferential use of TRBV28, TRBJ1-2 and TRBJ2-5 was observed in persistent disease, whereas TRBV20-1 and TRBJ2-1 were favored in newly diagnosed disease. A larger number of public clonotypes was shared among persistent patients (approximately 2,600) than among newly diagnosed patients (more than 850). Sequencing and analysis were limited to the TCR beta chain.

The CDR3 runs 17 amino acids, cysteine and phenylalanine included. Just the 51-base CDR3 DNA is kept, in frame starting at base 1. The junction shows trimming of 0 bases on V and 7 bases on J, plus 19 bases between the germline ends. As encoded in the germline V gene, CDR1 is MGHRA while CDR2 is YSYEKL. The library was produced with multiplex PCR. Sequencing took place on an Illumina HiSeq 4000. CDR3 regions were amplified by Arm-PCR with iRepertoire HTBI primers to construct TCR beta libraries. Before sequencing, the PCR products underwent gel purification. For the original study's pipeline: Gene usage analysis of CDR3 amino acid clonotypes relied on the approximately 60 TRBV and 15 or so TRBJ segments identified across samples. COPE and FqMerger were used to merge filtered high-quality paired reads into contigs. BLAST was used to align contigs to IMGT TRBV, TRBD and TRBJ reference genes, and CDR3 was defined according to IMGT. Any clonotype with a frequency above 0.1% was classified as a highly expanded clone. Shannon entropy was used to measure repertoire diversity, and the Gini coefficient was used to measure V-J evenness. Clonotypes shared by more than one individual were considered public. TCRdb redid the processing of the public reads, applying fastp at Q25 and MiXCR, and retained in-frame beta chains. Entries are consolidated by CDR3 protein sequence, retaining the most common genes and DNA. TCRdb, rather than the study authors, made the V and J calls. A total of 350,000 to 450,000 distinct CDR3 sequences appear in this sample, about 12% of them only once. Over 15% of the sample is in the top ten clones.

A note on this clonotype: The antigen it binds to is not known. Base-call qualities are not available, and no considerably larger clone is one nucleotide away.

This specimen's time point label, per the study, means: newly diagnosed GD, antithyroid drugs for less than 3 months. For both TCR sequencing and RNA sequencing, RNA was extracted from PBMCs in TRIzol. The diagnosis of Graves' disease followed American Thyroid Association guidelines. Patients for the study were recruited at an endocrinology department in Xi'an, China. From each patient, around 9.3 milliliters of peripheral blood was collected into an EDTA anticoagulant tube. PBMCs were isolated by Ficoll Paque Plus density gradient separation without further T cell sorting. An Agilent 2100 Bioanalyzer and agarose gel were used to check RNA quality, while a NanoDrop 2000 measured RNA concentration. A further study also used this sample, focusing on T cells in Graves' hyperthyroidism and ophthalmopathy. The second study's authors report: Stable Graves' hyperthyroidism was defined as the absence of progression to ophthalmopathy over 18 months of follow-up. Hyperthyroidism patients were newly diagnosed, had a disease duration of under 2 months, and were aged 18 to 65 years. The study excluded patients with uncontrolled infections, other autoimmune diseases, pregnancy or lactation. Diagnoses were established on the basis of clinical symptoms, serum thyroxine and TRAb, thyroid ultrasound, and orbital computed tomography. The TCR CDR3 was subjected to a first round of RT-PCR using the HTBI primer set and the Qiagen OneStep RT-PCR kit. Most expanded thyroid clonotypes (frequency above 0.001) were also found in blood, which suggests that blood repertoires may mirror thyroid immune responses. In cross-validation, a model built on a 13 V-J signature told ophthalmopathy apart from stable hyperthyroidism with 87.88% sensitivity and around 81% specificity, and in testing the same model reached 80%/75%. In validation, the model predicted progression to ophthalmopathy with just under 71% sensitivity and about 72% specificity, a median of around 6.6 months before onset. TCR V-J signatures able to tell the groups apart were searched for in a discovery cohort of approximately 95 patients, of whom 43 had Graves' ophthalmopathy and roughly 59 had stable Graves' hyperthyroidism. Prospective prediction of ophthalmopathy was tested in an independent validation cohort consisting of some 20 hyperthyroidism patients and more than 15 patients who later progressed to ophthalmopathy. The approximately 98 discovery patients were randomly divided into training and test sets at a 7:3 ratio. The study also compared thyroid tissue and blood T-cell repertoires from five or six Graves' hyperthyroidism patients. Once sampling was done, hyperthyroidism patients were given methimazole at a starting dose of 30 mg daily, whereas ophthalmopathy patients were given high-dose intravenous methylprednisolone. Libraries were constructed in a second round of multiplex PCR, after which size selection and purification were carried out. Paired-end sequencing of the libraries was performed with 100 bp reads on an Illumina HiSeq2000. SOAPnuke was used to process the raw data, throwing out any read that contained adapters or uncalled bases, had a mean Phred below 15, or lacked an exact constant-primer or identifier match. High-quality paired reads were merged using COPE v1.2.5, and each unique nucleotide sequence was defined as a clonotype. MiTCR v1.1 was used to align the clonotypes against IMGT TRBV, TRBD and TRBJ reference segments. The analysis was restricted to V-J combinations with a frequency above 0.0001, which together covered 99.2% of the repertoires. The TCS score was defined as F50 (clonal expansion) divided by E x V (chaos), with BLOSUM62-based TCRdist calculated between CDR3 peptides within each V-J. Welch's t-statistics and random forest reduced just over 500 V-J features to around 14, which were used in a naive Bayes classifier (R e1071). No statistical method was used to set the sample size in advance, and investigators knew the group allocation. The paper reports TCR Vbeta CDR3 sequencing of about 140 peripheral blood samples: 43 ophthalmopathy, roughly 74 hyperthyroidism and some 17 progressor patients.

The chain was built from TRBV4-1 and TRBJ2-1; the D gene is perhaps TRBD2, from 5 matching bases. This sample comprised peripheral blood mononuclear cells (PBMCs), obtained at new diagnosis, from a patient treated with antithyroid drugs. The receptor comes from a woman aged 18-29 years with Graves disease. Donor details come from another sample of the same person, matched by shared clones. The nucleotide sequence is TGCGCCAGCAGCCAAGATTCTCCTAGCCGTAAAGGGAATGAGCAGTTCTTC. It specifies CASSQDSPSRKGNEQFF.